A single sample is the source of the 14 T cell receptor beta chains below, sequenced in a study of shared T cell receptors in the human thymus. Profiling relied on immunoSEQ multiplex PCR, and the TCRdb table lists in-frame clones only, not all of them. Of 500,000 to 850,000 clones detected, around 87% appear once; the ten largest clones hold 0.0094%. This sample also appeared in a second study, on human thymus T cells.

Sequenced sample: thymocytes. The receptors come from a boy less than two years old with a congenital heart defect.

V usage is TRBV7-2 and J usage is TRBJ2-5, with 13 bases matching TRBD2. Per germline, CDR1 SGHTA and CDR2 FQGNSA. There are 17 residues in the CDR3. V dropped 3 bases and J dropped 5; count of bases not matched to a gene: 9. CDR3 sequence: CASSFGTSGEIEETQYF. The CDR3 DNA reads TGTGCCAGCAGCTTTGGGACTAGCGGGGAAATTGAGGAGACCCAGTACTTC.

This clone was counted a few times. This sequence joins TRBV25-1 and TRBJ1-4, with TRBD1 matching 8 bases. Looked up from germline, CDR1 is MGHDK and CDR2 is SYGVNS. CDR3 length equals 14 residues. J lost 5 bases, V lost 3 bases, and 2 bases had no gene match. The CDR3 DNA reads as TGTGCCAGCAGTGAGGGACAGGAAAATGAAAAACTGTTTTTT. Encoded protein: CASSEGQENEKLFF.

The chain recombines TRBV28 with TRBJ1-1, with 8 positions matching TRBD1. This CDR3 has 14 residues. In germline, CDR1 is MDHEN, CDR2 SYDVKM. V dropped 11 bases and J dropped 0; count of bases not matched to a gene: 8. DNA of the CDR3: TGTGCCGCTCCCGGACAGGGTTTGAACACTGAAGCTTTCTTT. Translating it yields CAAPGQGLNTEAFF.

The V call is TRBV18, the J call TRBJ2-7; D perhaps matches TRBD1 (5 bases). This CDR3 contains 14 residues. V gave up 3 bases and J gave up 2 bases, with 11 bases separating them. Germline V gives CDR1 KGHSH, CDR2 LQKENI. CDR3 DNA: TGTGCCAGCTCACCCCAGGGATACCCCTACGAGCAGTACTTC. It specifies CASSPQGYPYEQYF.

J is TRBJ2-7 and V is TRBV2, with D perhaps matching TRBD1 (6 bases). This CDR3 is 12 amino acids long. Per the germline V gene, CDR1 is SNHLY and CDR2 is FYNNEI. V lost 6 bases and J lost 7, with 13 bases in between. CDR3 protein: CASSLAGTEQYF. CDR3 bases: TGTGCCAGCAGCCTGGCCGGGACAGAGCAGTACTTC.

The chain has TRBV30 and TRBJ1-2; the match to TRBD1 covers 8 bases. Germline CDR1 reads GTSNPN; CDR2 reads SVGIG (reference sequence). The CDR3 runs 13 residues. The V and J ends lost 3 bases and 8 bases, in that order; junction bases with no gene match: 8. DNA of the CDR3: TGTGCCTGGAGAGACAGGGGATTGCGGGGCTACACCTTC. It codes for CAWRDRGLRGYTF.

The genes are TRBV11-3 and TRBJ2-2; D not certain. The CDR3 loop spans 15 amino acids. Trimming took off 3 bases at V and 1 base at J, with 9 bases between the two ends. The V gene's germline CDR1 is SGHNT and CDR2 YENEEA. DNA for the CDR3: TGTGCCAGCAGCTTTAGTTCCGGGAACACCGGGGAGCTGTTTTTT. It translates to CASSFSSGNTGELFF. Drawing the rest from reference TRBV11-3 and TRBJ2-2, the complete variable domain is EAGVVQSPRYKIIEKKQPVAFWCNPISGHNTLYWYLQNLGQGPELLIRYENEEAVDDSQLPKDRFSAERLKGVDSTLKIQPAELGDSAVYLCASSFSSGNTGELFFGEGSRLTVL.

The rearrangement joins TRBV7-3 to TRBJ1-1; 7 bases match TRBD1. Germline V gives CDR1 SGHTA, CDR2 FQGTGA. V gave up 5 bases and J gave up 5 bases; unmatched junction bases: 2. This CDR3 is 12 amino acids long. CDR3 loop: CASSPGGTEAFF. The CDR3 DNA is TGTGCCAGCAGCCCAGGGGGGACTGAAGCTTTCTTT.

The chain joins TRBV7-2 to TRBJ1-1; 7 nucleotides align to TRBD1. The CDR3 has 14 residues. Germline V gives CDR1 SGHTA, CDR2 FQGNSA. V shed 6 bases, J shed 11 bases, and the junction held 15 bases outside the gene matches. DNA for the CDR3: TGTGCCAGCAGACGAAAGGACAGGCCATGGGAGGCTTTCTTT. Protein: CASRRKDRPWEAFF. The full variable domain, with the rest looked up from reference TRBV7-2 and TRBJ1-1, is GAGVSQSPSNKVTEKGKDVELRCDPISGHTALYWYRQSLGQGLEFLIYFQGNSAPDKSGLPSDRFSAERTGGSVSTLTIQRTQQEDSAVYLCASRRKDRPWEAFFGQGTRLTVV.

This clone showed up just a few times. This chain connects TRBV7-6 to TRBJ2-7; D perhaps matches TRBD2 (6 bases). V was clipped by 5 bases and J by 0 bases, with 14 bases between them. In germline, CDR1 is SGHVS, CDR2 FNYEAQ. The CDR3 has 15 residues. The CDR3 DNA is TGTGCCAGCAGCCCGGGGACTTTACCCTCCTACGAGCAGTACTTC. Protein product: CASSPGTLPSYEQYF.

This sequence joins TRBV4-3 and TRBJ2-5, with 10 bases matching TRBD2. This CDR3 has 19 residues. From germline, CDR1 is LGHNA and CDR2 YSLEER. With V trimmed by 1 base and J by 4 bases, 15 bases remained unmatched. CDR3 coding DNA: TGCGCCAGCAGCCAAGGTGGGGTAGGGCTAGCGGGGGCCCCAGAGACCCAGTACTTC. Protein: CASSQGGVGLAGAPETQYF.

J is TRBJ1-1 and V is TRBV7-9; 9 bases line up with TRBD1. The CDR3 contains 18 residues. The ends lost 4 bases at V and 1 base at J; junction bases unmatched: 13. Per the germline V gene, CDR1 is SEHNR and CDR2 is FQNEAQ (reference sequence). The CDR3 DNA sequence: TGTGCCAGCAGCTCATCACATCCCCGGGACAGGGCGAACACTGAAGCTTTCTTT. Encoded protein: CASSSSHPRDRANTEAFF.

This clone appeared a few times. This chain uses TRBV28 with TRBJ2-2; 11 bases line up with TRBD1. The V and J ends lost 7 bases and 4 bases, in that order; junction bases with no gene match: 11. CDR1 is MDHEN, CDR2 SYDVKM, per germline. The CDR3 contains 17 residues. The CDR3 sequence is CASTTRGGQGGTGELFF. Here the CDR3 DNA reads TGTGCCAGCACCACGAGGGGGGGACAGGGGGGCACCGGGGAGCTGTTTTTT.

In DNA form, the CDR3 reads TGCGCCAGCAGCTGGACAGGGGTTGGGGAAAAACTGTTTTTT. Translation gives CASSWTGVGEKLFF. V is TRBV5-1 and J is TRBJ1-4; 9 bases fit TRBD1. In germline, CDR1 is SGHRS, CDR2 YFSETQ. After removal of 3 bases from V and 8 bases from J, the junction contained 5 bases not matched to a gene. The CDR3 is 14 residues long.